This T cell receptor beta chain was sequenced during a study of blood T cell repertoires in COVID-19. As for the study in general: Acute-phase and convalescent COVID-19 samples originated in the United States, Italy and Spain. Sample material is recorded as cDNA or gDNA derived from T cells, B-cell-depleted T cells, or PBMCs.

V gave up 2 bases and J gave up 1 base; unmatched junction bases: 7. CDR1 SEHNR and CDR2 FQNEAQ come from the germline V gene (reference sequence). This CDR3 spans 16 amino acids. In the study's own analysis: Estimates of nucleated cell counts were drawn from the amplification of reference gene primers. Profiled with immunoSEQ multiplex PCR; TCRdb holds only in-frame clones, not every one. The DNA was the basis for D and trimming; V, J and clone size are from that table. The profile shows about 120,000 clones, approximately 65% of them singletons. The sample was peripheral blood. The source of this sequence is a woman between 55 and 75 years old with acute or convalescent COVID-19. J is TRBJ1-2 and V is TRBV7-9, with TRBD1 identical over 7 bases. The CDR3 DNA reads TGTGCCAGCAGCTTAAGGGGGCAGGGCCATAACTATGGCTACACCTTC. Protein product: CASSLRGQGHNYGYTF.